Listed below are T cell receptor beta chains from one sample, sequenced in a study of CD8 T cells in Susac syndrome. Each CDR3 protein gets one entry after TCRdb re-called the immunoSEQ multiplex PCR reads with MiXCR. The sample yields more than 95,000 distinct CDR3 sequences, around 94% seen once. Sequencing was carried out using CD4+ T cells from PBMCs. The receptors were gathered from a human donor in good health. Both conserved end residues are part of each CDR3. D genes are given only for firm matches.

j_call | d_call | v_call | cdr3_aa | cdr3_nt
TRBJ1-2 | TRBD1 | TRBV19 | CASSMRTGGANYGYTF | TGTGCCAGTAGTATGAGGACAGGAGGAGCTAACTATGGCTACACCTTC
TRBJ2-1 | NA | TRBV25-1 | CASSTPGLLGHMNEQFF | TGTGCCAGCAGTACCCCAGGACTCCTAGGGCACATGAATGAGCAGTTCTTC
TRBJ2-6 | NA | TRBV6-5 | CASSYRDGISGANVLTF | TGTGCCAGCAGTTATAGGGACGGCATCTCTGGGGCCAACGTCCTGACTTTC
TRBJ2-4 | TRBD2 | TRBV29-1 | CSVATGTSGRLAKNIQYF | TGCAGCGTTGCCACCGGGACTAGCGGGCGGTTAGCCAAAAACATTCAGTACTTC
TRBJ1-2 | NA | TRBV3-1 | CASSPPGSDYGYTF | TGTGCCAGCAGCCCTCCGGGATCCGACTATGGCTACACCTTC
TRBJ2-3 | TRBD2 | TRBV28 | CASSLRMTSGRPTDTQYF | TGTGCCAGCAGTTTAAGGATGACTAGCGGGAGGCCCACAGATACGCAGTATTTT
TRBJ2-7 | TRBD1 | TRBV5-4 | CASSLDRGEYEQYF | TGTGCCAGCAGCTTGGACAGGGGCGAATACGAGCAGTACTTC
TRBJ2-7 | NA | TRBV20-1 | CSARDRVGINEQYF | TGCAGTGCTAGAGATCGGGTGGGGATAAACGAGCAGTACTTC
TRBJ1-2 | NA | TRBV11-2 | CASSQSPSPSSLYGYTF | TGTGCCAGCAGCCAATCTCCCTCCCCCTCGTCGTTGTATGGCTACACCTTC
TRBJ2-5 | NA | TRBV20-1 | CSAPGRTSKETQYF | TGCAGTGCTCCGGGACGGACGTCTAAAGAGACCCAGTACTTC
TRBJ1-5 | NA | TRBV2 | CASSDRGGVREHF | TGTGCCAGCAGTGACCGAGGGGGGGTGCGGGAGCATTTT
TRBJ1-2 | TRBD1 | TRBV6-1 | CASSWTGTNYGYTF | TGTGCCAGCAGTTGGACAGGGACTAACTATGGCTACACCTTC
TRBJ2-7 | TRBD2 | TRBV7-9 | CASSLAGTSGLLRQYF | TGTGCCAGCAGCTTAGCCGGGACTAGCGGACTGCTACGGCAGTACTTC
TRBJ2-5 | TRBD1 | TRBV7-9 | CASSLLTGQETQYF | TGTGCCAGCAGCTTACTGACAGGGCAAGAGACCCAGTACTTC
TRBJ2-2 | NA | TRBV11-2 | CASSSRPGWPGELFF | TGTGCCAGCAGCTCAAGACCGGGTTGGCCCGGGGAGCTGTTTTTT
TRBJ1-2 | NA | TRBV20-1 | CSAQTGANGYTF | TGCAGTGCTCAGACTGGCGCCAACGGCTACACCTTC
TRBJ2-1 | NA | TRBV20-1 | CSASREIYNEQFF | TGCAGTGCTAGCCGCGAGATTTACAATGAGCAGTTCTTC
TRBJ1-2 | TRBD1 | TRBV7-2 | CASSPYRGRGNYGYTF | TGTGCCAGCAGCCCCTACAGGGGGCGCGGTAACTATGGCTACACCTTC
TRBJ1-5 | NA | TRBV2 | CASSDGVWEPNQPQHF | TGTGCCAGCAGTGACGGGGTGTGGGAACCCAATCAGCCCCAGCATTTT
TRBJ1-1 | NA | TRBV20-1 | CSAKRGTTHTEAFF | TGCAGTGCTAAACGTGGGACCACTCACACTGAAGCTTTCTTT
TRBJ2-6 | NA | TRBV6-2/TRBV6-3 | CASSYSSRSGANVLTF | TGTGCCAGCAGTTACTCGAGTCGTTCTGGGGCCAACGTCCTGACTTTC
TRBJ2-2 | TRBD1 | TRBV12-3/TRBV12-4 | CASRTDRALGTGELFF | TGTGCCAGCAGGACTGACAGGGCCCTAGGTACCGGGGAGCTGTTTTTT
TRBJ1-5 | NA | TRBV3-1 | CASSQEGNRAQPQHF | TGTGCCAGCAGCCAAGAAGGTAACAGGGCTCAGCCCCAGCATTTT